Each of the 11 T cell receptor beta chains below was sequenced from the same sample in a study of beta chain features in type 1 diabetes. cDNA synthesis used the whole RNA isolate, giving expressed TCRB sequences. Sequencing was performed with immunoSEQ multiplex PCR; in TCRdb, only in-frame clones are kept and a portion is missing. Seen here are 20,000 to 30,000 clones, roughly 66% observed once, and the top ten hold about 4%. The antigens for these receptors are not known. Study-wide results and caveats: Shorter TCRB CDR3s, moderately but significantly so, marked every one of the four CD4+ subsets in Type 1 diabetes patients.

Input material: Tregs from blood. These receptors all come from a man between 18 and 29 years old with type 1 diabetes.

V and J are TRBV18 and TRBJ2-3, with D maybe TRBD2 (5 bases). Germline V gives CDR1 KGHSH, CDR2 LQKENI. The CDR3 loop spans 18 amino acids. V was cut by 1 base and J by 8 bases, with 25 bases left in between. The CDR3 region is CASSPLIRGSKRLATQYF. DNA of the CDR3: TGTGCCAGCTCACCACTTATACGGGGTTCGAAAAGGCTGGCTACGCAGTATTTT.

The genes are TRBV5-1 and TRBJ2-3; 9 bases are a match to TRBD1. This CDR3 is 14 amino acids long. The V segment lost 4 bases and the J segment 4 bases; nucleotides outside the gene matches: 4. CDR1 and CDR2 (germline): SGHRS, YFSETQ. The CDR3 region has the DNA TGCGCCAGCAGCCCGGACAGGGGTTCAGATACGCAGTATTTT. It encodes CASSPDRGSDTQYF.

CDR3 residues: CASSFVSRGYQETQYF. The CDR3 DNA reads TGTGCCAGCAGTTTTGTTTCGAGGGGGTACCAAGAGACCCAGTACTTC. This chain uses TRBV28 with TRBJ2-5, with D possibly being TRBD1 (6 bases). Between the trimmed V and J ends, which lost 3 bases and 0 bases, there was a span of 14 bases. This CDR3 has 16 amino acids. The V gene's germline CDR1 is MDHEN and CDR2 SYDVKM.

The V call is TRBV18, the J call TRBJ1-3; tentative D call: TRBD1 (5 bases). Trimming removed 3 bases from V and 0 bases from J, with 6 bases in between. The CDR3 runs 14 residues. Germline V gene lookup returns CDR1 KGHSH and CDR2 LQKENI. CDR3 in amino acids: CASSPTDSGNTIYF. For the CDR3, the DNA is TGTGCCAGCTCACCGACAGACTCTGGAAACACCATATATTTT.

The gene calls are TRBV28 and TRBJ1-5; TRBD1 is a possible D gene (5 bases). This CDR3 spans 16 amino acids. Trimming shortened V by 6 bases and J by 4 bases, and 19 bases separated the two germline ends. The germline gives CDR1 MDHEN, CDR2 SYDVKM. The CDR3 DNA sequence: TGTGCCAGCAGAGAACTCCACAGGTCACGTAATCAGCCCCAGCATTTT. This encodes CASRELHRSRNQPQHF.

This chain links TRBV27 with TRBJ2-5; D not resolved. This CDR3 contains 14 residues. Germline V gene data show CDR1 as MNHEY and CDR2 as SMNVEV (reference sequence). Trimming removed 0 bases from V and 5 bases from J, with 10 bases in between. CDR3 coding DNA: TGTGCCAGCAGTTTATCCGTTTCGCGGGAGACCCAGTACTTC. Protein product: CASSLSVSRETQYF.

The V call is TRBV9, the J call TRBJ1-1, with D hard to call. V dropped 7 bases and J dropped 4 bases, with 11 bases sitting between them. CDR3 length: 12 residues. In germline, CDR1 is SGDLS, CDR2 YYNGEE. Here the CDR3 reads CASAPGRTEAFF. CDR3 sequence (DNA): TGTGCCAGCGCTCCTGGGCGCACTGAAGCTTTCTTT.

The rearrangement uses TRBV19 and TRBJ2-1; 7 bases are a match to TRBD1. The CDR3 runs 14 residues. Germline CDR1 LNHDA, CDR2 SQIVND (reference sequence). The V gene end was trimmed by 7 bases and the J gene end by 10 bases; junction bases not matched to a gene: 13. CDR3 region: CASTWTGSPREQFF. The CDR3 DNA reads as TGTGCCAGTACTTGGACAGGCTCCCCGAGAGAGCAGTTCTTC.

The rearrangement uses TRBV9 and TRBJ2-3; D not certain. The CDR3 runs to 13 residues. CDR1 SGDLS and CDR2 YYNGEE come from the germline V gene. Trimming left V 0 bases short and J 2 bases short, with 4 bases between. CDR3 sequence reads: CASSVASTDTQYF. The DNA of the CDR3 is TGTGCCAGCAGCGTAGCTTCCACAGATACGCAGTATTTT.

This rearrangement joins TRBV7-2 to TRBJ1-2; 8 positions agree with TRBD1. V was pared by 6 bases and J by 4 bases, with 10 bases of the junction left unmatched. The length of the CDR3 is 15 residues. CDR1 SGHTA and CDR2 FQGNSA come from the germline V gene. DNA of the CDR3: TGTGCCAGCAGACTTAACGGACAGGGATTCTATGGCTACACCTTC. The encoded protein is CASRLNGQGFYGYTF. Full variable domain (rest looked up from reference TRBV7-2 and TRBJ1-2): GAGVSQSPSNKVTEKGKDVELRCDPISGHTALYWYRQSLGQGLEFLIYFQGNSAPDKSGLPSDRFSAERTGGSVSTLTIQRTQQEDSAVYLCASRLNGQGFYGYTFGSGTRLTVV.

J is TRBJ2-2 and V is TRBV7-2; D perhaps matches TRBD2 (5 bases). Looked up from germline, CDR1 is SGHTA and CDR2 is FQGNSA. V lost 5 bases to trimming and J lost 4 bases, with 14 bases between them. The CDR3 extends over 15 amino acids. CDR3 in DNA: TGTGCCAGCAGCATATTAACTAGGGTCACCGGGGAGCTGTTTTTT. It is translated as CASSILTRVTGELFF.